This T cell receptor (beta chain) was observed in a study of blood T cells in healthy people across ages. Through a sample-barcoded 5' primer and a J-beta primer mix, a second PCR was run for about 6 to 12 cycles. Each cDNA molecule, via a template-switch adaptor with 12 random nucleotides, was tagged. Each sample provided no less than 3 million CDR3-containing paired-end reads. TCRdb re-derived calls from the 5' RACE reads in MiXCR, one entry per CDR3 protein. Of 700,000 to 950,000 distinct CDR3 sequences listed, roughly 64% are singletons. Germline V gene data show CDR1 as SGHTA and CDR2 as FQGNSA. The CDR3 totals 15 residues. V shed 2 bases and J shed 7 bases, with 14 bases lying between them. Staff drew around 10 milliliters of peripheral blood from each donor. In the case of this clonotype: The antigen remains unidentified.

Study observations and caveats: The lack of PBMC sorting stopped any conclusive naive versus antigen-experienced comparison.

The rearrangement uses TRBV7-2 and TRBJ2-2; D may be TRBD2 (5 bases). The sequence came from a man aged 30-40 years in good health. Sample: blood. The chain's CDR3 is CASSLMDAGRGELFF. The CDR3 DNA reads TGTGCCAGCAGCTTAATGGACGCGGGTCGCGGGGAGCTGTTTTTT.